A selection of T cell receptor beta chains follows, all from one sample in a study of Graves' ophthalmopathy and Graves' hyperthyroidism. TCRdb reprocessed the multiplex PCR reads with MiXCR, giving one entry per CDR3 protein. The table shows approximately 640,000 distinct CDR3 sequences, with roughly 41% occurring only once. The source material was peripheral blood. These receptors were obtained from an adult man with Graves' ophthalmopathy. CDR3s include the opening cysteine and the closing phenylalanine or tryptophan. Each record gives: D gene, V gene, clone size, J gene, CDR3 DNA, CDR3 protein. The D gene is left open where the match is weak. Size values are once, few and many counts, or a class for expanded clones, and some rows have none.

>-|TRBV9|-|TRBJ1-1
TGTGCCAGCAGCCCCATCTCGGGCATAGGGCCTGGGGCTTCCTTT
CASSPISGIGPGASF
>-|TRBV29-1|many|TRBJ2-6
TGCAGCGTCCCGGGCGACTACAGGGCTGGGGCCAACGTCCTGACTTTC
CSVPGDYRAGANVLTF
>-|TRBV5-6|-|TRBJ2-5
TGTGCCAGCAGCTTGATTTTAGGCAGCCAGCAAGGGACCCAGTACTTC
CASSLILGSQQGTQYF
>TRBD2|TRBV7-6|-|TRBJ2-7
TGTGCCAGCAGCTTAGTTGGACTAGCCAGTGAGCAGTACTTC
CASSLVGLASEQYF
>-|TRBV7-2|few|TRBJ2-5
TGTGCCAGCAGCTTGGGGGCGGGGGCAGATACGCAGTACTTC
CASSLGAGADTQYF
>-|TRBV24-1|-|TRBJ2-1
TGTGCCACCAGTTTGAGCTCCTACAATGAGCAGTTCTTC
CATSLSSYNEQFF
>TRBD2|TRBV19|-|TRBJ2-7
TGTGCCTGGACGTTAGGAGCGGGAGTGGGCGAGCAGTACTTC
CAWTLGAGVGEQYF
>-|TRBV10-3|-|TRBJ2-7
TGTGCCATCAGTTACTCCCGGGACTCCTACGAGCAGTACTTC
CAISYSRDSYEQYF
>-|TRBV5-4|-|TRBJ2-5
TGTGCCAGCAGCTTGGGTATAGGGGCAGAGACCCAGTACTTC
CASSLGIGAETQYF
>TRBD1|TRBV2|-|TRBJ1-2
TGTGCCAGCCAACCCGGGACAGGGGATAACTATGGCTACACCTTC
CASQPGTGDNYGYTF
>TRBD1|TRBV29-1|-|TRBJ1-2
TGCAGCGCCAGCGAAGGGACAGCTTTCGGCTATGGCTACACCTTC
CSASEGTAFGYGYTF
>TRBD1|TRBV7-9|few|TRBJ2-5
TGTGCCAGCAGCACCGGGACAGGGGGAAGGGAGACCCAGTACTTC
CASSTGTGGRETQYF
>TRBD1|TRBV10-3|-|TRBJ1-3
TGTGCCAGCAGGTCCTCCCCAGGGGGCCTAAACACCATATATTTT
CASRSSPGGLNTIYF
>TRBD1|TRBV12-3/TRBV12-4|many|TRBJ2-5
TGTGCCAGCAGTAGAGGACAGGGACAGACCCAGTACTTC
CASSRGQGQTQYF
>TRBD1|TRBV6-5|few|TRBJ2-7
TGTGCCAGCAGCCACGGGGACAGGAGCTACGAGCAGTACTTC
CASSHGDRSYEQYF
>TRBD1|TRBV6-6|-|TRBJ1-2
TGTGCCAGCAGTTACAGTCGCAACAGGGGGGACTATGGCTACACCTTC
CASSYSRNRGDYGYTF
>TRBD2|TRBV7-9|-|TRBJ2-5
TGTGCCAGCAGCTTAGTGGGACTAGCGGGATCGGAGACCCAGTACTTC
CASSLVGLAGSETQYF
>TRBD1|TRBV9|few|TRBJ1-2
TGTGCCAGCAGCCATCCGGGACAGGGGGCTGGAGGCTACACCTTC
CASSHPGQGAGGYTF
>-|TRBV29-1|-|TRBJ1-3
TGCAGCGTTGGGGCGGCCATGAACACCATATATTTT
CSVGAAMNTIYF
>-|TRBV7-8|-|TRBJ1-5
TGTGCCAGCAGCTTCCAGATTTCTGATCAGCCCCAGCATTTT
CASSFQISDQPQHF
>TRBD1|TRBV7-7|many|TRBJ2-7
TGTGCTAGCAGCCAAGACCGGGACAGCTACGAGCAGTACTTC
CASSQDRDSYEQYF
>-|TRBV15|-|TRBJ2-5
TGTGCCACCAGTACTCCGGGCCTTGGGACCCAGTACTTC
CATSTPGLGTQYF
>TRBD2|TRBV9|many|TRBJ2-7
TGTGCCAGCAGCGTAGATGCGGGAGGTAGCTACGAGCAGTACTTC
CASSVDAGGSYEQYF
>-|TRBV9|-|TRBJ2-2
TGTGCCAGCAGCCACGGCCGTGAACACACCGGGGAGCTGTTTTTT
CASSHGREHTGELFF
>-|TRBV4-3|few|TRBJ2-5
TGCGCCAGCAGCCGGAGTGTCGAAGAGACCCAGTACTTC
CASSRSVEETQYF
>TRBD1|TRBV5-5|-|TRBJ2-7
TGTGCCAGCAGCTTGGAGGGGGCCCCCTACGAGCAGTACTTC
CASSLEGAPYEQYF
>TRBD2|TRBV7-3|many|TRBJ2-7
TGTGCCAGCAGCTCGGGACCGAGGCGGGGGGAGCAGTACTTC
CASSSGPRRGEQYF
>-|TRBV6-1|many|TRBJ1-2
TGTGCCAGCAGTGAAGATTTGGACTACACCTTC
CASSEDLDYTF
>-|TRBV10-3|-|TRBJ1-5
TGTGCCATTGGGCAGGGAGGCTACCAGCCCCAGCATTTT
CAIGQGGYQPQHF
>-|TRBV4-1|many|TRBJ2-7
TGCGCCAGCAGCCAAGGGGTCACCGACACCTACGAGCAGTACTTC
CASSQGVTDTYEQYF
>TRBD2|TRBV10-3|few|TRBJ2-2
TGTGCCACCCGGACTAGCGGGGGCACCGGGGAGCTGTTTTTT
CATRTSGGTGELFF
>-|TRBV9|many|TRBJ1-1
TGTGCCAGCAGCGTAGGTGCCTCCCGTGGCACTGAAGCTTTCTTT
CASSVGASRGTEAFF
>-|TRBV6-1|many|TRBJ1-5
TGTGCCAGCAGAGTACACAATCAGCCCCAGCATTTT
CASRVHNQPQHF
>-|TRBV12-3/TRBV12-4|-|TRBJ1-1
TGTGCCAGCAACATACTCGGACATGTGAACACTGAAGCTTTCTTT
CASNILGHVNTEAFF
>TRBD2|TRBV10-3|many|TRBJ2-5
TGTGCCATCAGTGAAGGGACTAGCTCTCAGACCCAGTACTTC
CAISEGTSSQTQYF
>-|TRBV7-3|many|TRBJ1-1
TGTGCCAGCAGCTTAGAGTGGGGAGCACCCGAAGCTTTCTTT
CASSLEWGAPEAFF
>TRBD1|TRBV7-3|-|TRBJ2-5
TGCGCCAGCAGCCAAGCAGGGGGCAATCAGCCCCAGTACTTC
CASSQAGGNQPQYF
>TRBD2|TRBV7-6|-|TRBJ2-7
TGTGCCAGCAGCCTCTGGACTAGCGGTTCCTACGAGCAGTACTTC
CASSLWTSGSYEQYF
>-|TRBV25-1|-|TRBJ1-6
TGTGCCAGCAGTCAGGGAGAGGGGGATTCACCCCTCCACTTT
CASSQGEGDSPLHF
>-|TRBV5-1|few|TRBJ2-3
TGCGCCAGCAGCTTGGCGACAGGCTCGAGGGAGACGCAGTATTTT
CASSLATGSRETQYF
>TRBD1|TRBV24-1|-|TRBJ2-5
TGTGCCACCAGTGACGGGAACAGGGGTGAGACCCAGTACTTC
CATSDGNRGETQYF
>TRBD1|TRBV4-1|-|TRBJ1-2
TGCGCCAGCAGCTCCAAAACGCAGGGGGCCGGCTATGGCTACACCTTC
CASSSKTQGAGYGYTF
>-|TRBV10-3|-|TRBJ1-4
TGTGCCATCGGACAGCCGGGGGGTTCTAATGAAAAACTGTTTTTT
CAIGQPGGSNEKLFF
>TRBD1|TRBV7-2|many|TRBJ2-2
TGTGCCAGCAGCTTAGGGACAGGGGGACACACCGGGGAGCTGTTTTTT
CASSLGTGGHTGELFF